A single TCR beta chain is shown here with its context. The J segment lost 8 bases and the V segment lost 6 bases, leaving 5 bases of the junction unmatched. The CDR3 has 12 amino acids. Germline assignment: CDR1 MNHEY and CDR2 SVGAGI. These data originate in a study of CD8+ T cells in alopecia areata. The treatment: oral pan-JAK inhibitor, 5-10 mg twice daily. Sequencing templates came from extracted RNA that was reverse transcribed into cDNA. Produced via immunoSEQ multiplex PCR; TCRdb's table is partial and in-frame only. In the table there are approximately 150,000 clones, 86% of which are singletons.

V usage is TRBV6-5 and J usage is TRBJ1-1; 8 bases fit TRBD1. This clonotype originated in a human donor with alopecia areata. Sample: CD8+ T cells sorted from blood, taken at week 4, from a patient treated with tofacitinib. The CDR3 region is CASSHRGEEAFF. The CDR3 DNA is TGTGCCAGCAGCCACAGGGGGGAAGAAGCTTTCTTT.